These T cell receptor beta chains were read from a single sample in a study of cytomegalovirus exposure and HLA in healthy donors. Clones were read by immunoSEQ multiplex PCR, and TCRdb kept only the in-frame ones, dropping some. This listing includes fewer than 200,000 clones. Sequences were obtained from PBMCs. These TCRs come from a young man in good health and CMV-seronegative. CDR3s include the opening cysteine and the closing phenylalanine or tryptophan. A D gene is named only where the DNA matches it firmly.

V gene	D gene	J gene	CDR3 protein	CDR3 DNA
TRBV28	TRBD1	TRBJ2-7	CAILEPGTGSYEQYF	TGTGCCATCCTCGAGCCCGGGACAGGGTCCTACGAGCAGTACTTC
TRBV6-5	TRBD2	TRBJ2-7	CASSPGLSTYEQYF	TGTGCCAGCAGCCCGGGACTATCGACCTACGAGCAGTACTTC
TRBV7-3	-	TRBJ2-1	CASSFRESSYNEQFF	TGTGCCAGCAGCTTTCGCGAGAGCTCCTACAATGAGCAGTTCTTC
TRBV28	TRBD1	TRBJ1-1	CASSFWGGQDMNTEAFF	TGTGCCAGCAGTTTTTGGGGGGGACAGGACATGAACACTGAAGCTTTCTTT
TRBV2	-	TRBJ1-2	CVGTRGNYGYTF	TGTGTCGGGACCAGGGGTAATTATGGCTACACCTTC
TRBV4-3	TRBD1	TRBJ1-4	CASSQGLAGQRNEKLFF	TGCGCCAGCAGCCAGGGTCTGGCGGGACAGCGTAATGAAAAACTGTTTTTT
TRBV6-1	TRBD1	TRBJ2-7	CASKGAGGHEQYF	TGTGCCAGCAAGGGGGCAGGTGGCCACGAGCAGTACTTC
TRBV29-1	-	TRBJ2-3	CSVSVISGTDTQYF	TGCAGCGTCTCAGTTATATCTGGCACAGATACGCAGTATTTT
TRBV28	TRBD1	TRBJ1-2	CASRTGQRSYGYTF	TGTGCCAGCAGGACGGGACAGAGATCTTATGGCTACACCTTC
TRBV10-3	TRBD2	TRBJ2-1	CAISEGRVWLAGGLTYNEQFF	TGTGCCATCAGTGAAGGAAGGGTTTGGCTAGCGGGAGGGCTTACCTACAATGAGCAGTTCTTC
TRBV10-1	-	TRBJ2-7	CASSNSYEQYF	TGCGCCAGCAGTAACAGCTACGAGCAGTACTTC
TRBV10-3	TRBD1	TRBJ1-5	CAIKEGAGNQPQHF	TGTGCCATCAAAGAGGGGGCGGGCAATCAGCCCCAGCATTTT
TRBV25-1	-	TRBJ1-6	CASSDAGRPNNSPLHF	TGTGCCAGCAGTGACGCGGGCCGTCCTAATAATTCACCCCTCCACTTT
TRBV14	TRBD1	TRBJ2-5	CASSRQPGQGARETQYF	TGTGCCAGCAGCCGACAACCGGGACAGGGGGCTCGAGAGACCCAGTACTTC
TRBV10-3	-	TRBJ2-5	CAISDDGETQYF	TGTGCCATCAGTGATGACGGGGAGACCCAGTACTTC
TRBV4-2	TRBD1	TRBJ2-7	CASSQATGVSYEQYF	TGTGCCAGCAGCCAAGCGACAGGGGTATCCTACGAGCAGTACTTC
TRBV9	TRBD1	TRBJ1-6	CASRGQGLSPLHF	TGTGCCAGCCGTGGACAGGGTCTTTCACCCCTCCACTTT
TRBV27	-	TRBJ1-2	CASSLSWTVGLTNYGYTF	TGTGCCAGCAGTTTATCTTGGACAGTGGGGCTTACTAACTATGGCTACACCTTC
TRBV6-1	-	TRBJ2-2	CASSVLRSTGELFF	TGTGCCAGCAGTGTGTTGAGGTCCACCGGGGAGCTGTTTTTT
TRBV5-1	TRBD1	TRBJ1-4	CASRTGTVNEKLFF	TGCGCCAGCAGGACCGGGACAGTTAATGAAAAACTGTTTTTT
TRBV7-3	-	TRBJ2-3	CASSFGSGGDTQYF	TGTGCCAGCAGCTTCGGCTCCGGCGGGGATACGCAGTATTTT
TRBV19	-	TRBJ1-4	CASIRGRDNGEKLFF	TGTGCCAGCATTAGGGGCAGGGATAACGGGGAAAAACTGTTTTTT
TRBV7-9	-	TRBJ2-2	CASSSPAGAASTGELFF	TGTGCCAGCAGCTCCCCGGCCGGAGCGGCGAGCACCGGGGAGCTGTTTTTT
TRBV5-4	-	TRBJ1-4	CASSLGGVGKLFF	TGTGCCAGCAGCTTAGGAGGGGTTGGAAAACTGTTTTTT
TRBV30	-	TRBJ2-2	CAGGVAATGELFF	TGTGCCGGAGGGGTGGCAGCCACCGGGGAGCTGTTTTTT
TRBV11-2	-	TRBJ1-2	CASSSYIQGSYGYTF	TGTGCCAGCAGCTCTTACATACAGGGCTCCTATGGCTACACCTTC
TRBV6-5	TRBD1	TRBJ1-1	CASSLGQGNKEAFF	TGTGCCAGCAGTCTCGGACAGGGGAACAAAGAAGCTTTCTTT
TRBV6-1	-	TRBJ2-5	CASRRDSAQETQYF	TGTGCCAGCAGACGCGACAGTGCCCAAGAGACCCAGTACTTC
TRBV9	-	TRBJ2-5	CASSVGGATQETQYF	TGTGCCAGCAGCGTAGGCGGTGCTACCCAAGAGACCCAGTACTTC
TRBV2	-	TRBJ1-2	CASSEQGSRLGGYTF	TGTGCCAGCAGTGAACAGGGCAGCCGCCTCGGGGGCTACACCTTC
TRBV28	TRBD1	TRBJ1-4	CASILDRGSEKLFF	TGTGCCAGCATCTTAGACAGGGGGTCGGAGAAACTGTTTTTT
TRBV10-2	-	TRBJ1-2	CASGTGNYGYTF	TGCGCCAGCGGAACAGGGAACTATGGCTACACCTTC
TRBV29-1	TRBD2	TRBJ2-7	CSVEGRGTSGPYEQYF	TGCAGCGTTGAAGGCCGTGGGACTAGCGGCCCCTACGAGCAGTACTTC
TRBV6-1	TRBD1	TRBJ2-5	CASSLGQGGQETQYF	TGTGCCAGCAGTCTCGGACAGGGGGGACAAGAGACCCAGTACTTC
TRBV4-1	TRBD2	TRBJ2-7	CASSQDGTSGYEQYF	TGCGCCAGCAGCCAAGACGGGACTAGCGGTTACGAGCAGTACTTC
TRBV11-2	-	TRBJ2-2	CASSAYGELFF	TGTGCCAGCAGCGCGTACGGGGAGCTGTTTTTT
TRBV9	-	TRBJ2-7	CASSGPGHTYEQYF	TGTGCCAGCAGCGGGCCGGGACACACCTACGAGCAGTACTTC
TRBV11-2	-	TRBJ2-7	CASSPESSSVSYEQYF	TGTGCCAGCAGCCCCGAGTCTAGCTCAGTCTCCTACGAGCAGTACTTC
TRBV27	-	TRBJ1-2	CASSFSGFSYGYTF	TGTGCCAGCAGTTTTTCCGGGTTCAGCTATGGCTACACCTTC
TRBV7-2	-	TRBJ1-2	CASSLDLVGYTF	TGTGCCAGCAGCTTAGATCTAGTGGGCTACACCTTC
TRBV9	-	TRBJ2-7	CASASGPSHEQYF	TGTGCCAGCGCCTCAGGCCCCTCGCACGAGCAGTACTTC
TRBV6-6	TRBD1	TRBJ2-2	CASSHGGTGFTGELFF	TGTGCCAGCAGCCACGGAGGGACAGGGTTCACCGGGGAGCTGTTTTTT
TRBV28	TRBD1	TRBJ1-1	CASSLQGTGDEAFF	TGTGCCAGCAGTTTACAGGGGACAGGGGATGAAGCTTTCTTT
TRBV6-6	TRBD1	TRBJ1-1	CASRPDRGPTEAFF	TGTGCCAGCAGACCCGACAGGGGGCCCACTGAAGCTTTCTTT
TRBV5-1	-	TRBJ2-3	CASSERPSTDTQYF	TGCGCCAGCAGCGAGCGGCCGAGCACAGATACGCAGTATTTT
TRBV29-1	TRBD1	TRBJ2-2	CSVNGQGGTGELFF	TGCAGCGTGAATGGACAGGGGGGCACCGGGGAGCTGTTTTTT
TRBV19	TRBD1	TRBJ1-5	CASSWDRGSNQPQHF	TGTGCCAGTAGTTGGGACAGGGGTAGCAATCAGCCCCAGCATTTT
TRBV11-2	TRBD2	TRBJ2-3	CASSSPTSGSKNTQYF	TGTGCCAGCAGCTCCCCGACTAGCGGGAGTAAAAATACGCAGTATTTT